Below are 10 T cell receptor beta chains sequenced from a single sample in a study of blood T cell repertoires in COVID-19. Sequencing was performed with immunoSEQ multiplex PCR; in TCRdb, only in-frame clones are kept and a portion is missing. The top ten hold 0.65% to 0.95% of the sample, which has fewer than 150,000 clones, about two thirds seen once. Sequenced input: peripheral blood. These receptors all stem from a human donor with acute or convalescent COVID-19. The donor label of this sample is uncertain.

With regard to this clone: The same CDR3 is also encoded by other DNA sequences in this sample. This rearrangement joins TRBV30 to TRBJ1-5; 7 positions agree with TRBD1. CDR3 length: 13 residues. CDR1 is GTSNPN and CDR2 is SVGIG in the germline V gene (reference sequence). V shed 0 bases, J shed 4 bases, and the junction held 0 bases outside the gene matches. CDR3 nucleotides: TGTGCCTGGAGTGTCAGGGGGAATCAGCCCCAGCATTTT. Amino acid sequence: CAWSVRGNQPQHF.

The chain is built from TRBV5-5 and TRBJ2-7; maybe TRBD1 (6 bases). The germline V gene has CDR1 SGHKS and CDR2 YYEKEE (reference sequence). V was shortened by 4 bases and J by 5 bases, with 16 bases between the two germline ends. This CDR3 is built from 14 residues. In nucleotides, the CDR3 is TGTGCCAGCAGCCTCCCCCCAGGGGACCACGAGCAGTACGTC. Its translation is CASSLPPGDHEQYV.

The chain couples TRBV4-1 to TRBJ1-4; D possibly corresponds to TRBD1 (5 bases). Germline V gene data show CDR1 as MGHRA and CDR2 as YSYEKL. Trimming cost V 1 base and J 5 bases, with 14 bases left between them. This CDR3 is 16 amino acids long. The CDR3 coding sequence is TGCGCCAGCAGCCAAGCTGGCCGGGGGAAGAATGAAAAACTGTTTTTT. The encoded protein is CASSQAGRGKNEKLFF.

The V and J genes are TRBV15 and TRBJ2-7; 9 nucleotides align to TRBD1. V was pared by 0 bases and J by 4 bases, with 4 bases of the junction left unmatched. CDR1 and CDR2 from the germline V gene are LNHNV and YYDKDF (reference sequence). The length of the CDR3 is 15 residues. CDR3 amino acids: CATSRDGTGNYEQYF. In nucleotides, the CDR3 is TGTGCCACCAGCAGAGATGGGACAGGGAATTACGAGCAGTACTTC.

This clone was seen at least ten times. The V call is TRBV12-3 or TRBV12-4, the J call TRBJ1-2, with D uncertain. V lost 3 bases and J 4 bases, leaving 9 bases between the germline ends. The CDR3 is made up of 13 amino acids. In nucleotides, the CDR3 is TGTGCCAGCAGTTTGGGAGAGGGCTATGGCTACACCTTC. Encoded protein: CASSLGEGYGYTF.

The CDR3 nucleotides are TGTGCCAGCAGATCACGGACAGGAACCTACGAGCAGTACTTC. Protein sequence: CASRSRTGTYEQYF. This sequence joins TRBV6-5 and TRBJ2-7; 7 bases match TRBD1. Unmatched junction bases numbered 7, after V lost 6 bases and J lost 2 bases. In germline, CDR1 is MNHEY, CDR2 SVGAGI. This CDR3 is 14 amino acids long.

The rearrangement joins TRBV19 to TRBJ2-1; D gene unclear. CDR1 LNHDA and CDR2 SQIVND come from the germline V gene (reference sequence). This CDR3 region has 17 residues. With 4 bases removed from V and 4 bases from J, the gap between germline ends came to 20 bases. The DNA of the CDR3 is TGTGCCAGTAGTAAACTTTCCGGGTCAAGGCTGTACAATGAGCAGTTCTTC. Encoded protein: CASSKLSGSRLYNEQFF.

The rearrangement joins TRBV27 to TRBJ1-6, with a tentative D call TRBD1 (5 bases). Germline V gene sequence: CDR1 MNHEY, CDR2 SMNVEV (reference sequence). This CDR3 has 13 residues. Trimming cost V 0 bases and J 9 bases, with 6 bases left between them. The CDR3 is CASSLSQGSPLHF. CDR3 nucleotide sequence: TGTGCCAGCAGTTTATCGCAGGGTTCACCCCTCCACTTT.

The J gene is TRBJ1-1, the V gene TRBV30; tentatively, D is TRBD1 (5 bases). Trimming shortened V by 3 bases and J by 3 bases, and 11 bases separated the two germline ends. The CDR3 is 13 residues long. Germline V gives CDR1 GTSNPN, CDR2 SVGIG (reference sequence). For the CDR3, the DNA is TGTGCCTGGAGGCCAGCAGGGTACACTGAAGCTTTCTTT. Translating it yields CAWRPAGYTEAFF.

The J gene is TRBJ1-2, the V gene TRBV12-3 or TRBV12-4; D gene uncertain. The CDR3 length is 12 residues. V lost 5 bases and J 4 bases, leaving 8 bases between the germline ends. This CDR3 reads CASSQRGYGYTF. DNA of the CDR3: TGTGCCAGCAGTCAACGGGGCTATGGCTACACCTTC.